The clone carrying this TCR beta chain was recorded at least ten times. The target antigen is unknown. Listed TCR primers and previously described methods were used for bulk TCR libraries. From the PCR reads, TCRdb called clonotypes with MiXCR, one entry per CDR3 protein. The sample contains around 300,000 distinct CDR3 sequences, roughly 24% of which appear only once. This sample was taken from a study of molecular identifiers for immune sequencing clone quantification. Background on the study: RNA from approximately 20,000 or 100,000 naive CD8 cells was split five ways in replicates, with four sequenced.

The CDR3 length is 15 residues. Germline V gene sequence: CDR1 SGHRS, CDR2 YFSETQ. Between the trimmed V and J ends, which lost 2 bases and 6 bases, there was a span of 15 bases. Naive CD8 T cells were FACS-sorted by CD8+CD4-CCR7+CD45RA+ markers. Study results and limitations: Clones above 20 RNA copies held over 98% of effector molecules, under 1% in naive cells.

Sample: naive CD8+ T cells from blood, with Jurkat cell RNA spiked in. This sample's subset: FACS-sorted CD8+CD4-CCR7+CD45RA+ naive T cells. The receptor was derived from a human donor in good health. Some libraries in this study had Jurkat cell RNA spiked in. This sequence joins TRBV5-1 and TRBJ2-1; D might be TRBD1 (5 bases). The CDR3 reads CASSFYRQPGNEQFF. The CDR3 nucleotides are TGCGCCAGCAGCTTCTATCGACAGCCTGGCAATGAGCAGTTCTTC.